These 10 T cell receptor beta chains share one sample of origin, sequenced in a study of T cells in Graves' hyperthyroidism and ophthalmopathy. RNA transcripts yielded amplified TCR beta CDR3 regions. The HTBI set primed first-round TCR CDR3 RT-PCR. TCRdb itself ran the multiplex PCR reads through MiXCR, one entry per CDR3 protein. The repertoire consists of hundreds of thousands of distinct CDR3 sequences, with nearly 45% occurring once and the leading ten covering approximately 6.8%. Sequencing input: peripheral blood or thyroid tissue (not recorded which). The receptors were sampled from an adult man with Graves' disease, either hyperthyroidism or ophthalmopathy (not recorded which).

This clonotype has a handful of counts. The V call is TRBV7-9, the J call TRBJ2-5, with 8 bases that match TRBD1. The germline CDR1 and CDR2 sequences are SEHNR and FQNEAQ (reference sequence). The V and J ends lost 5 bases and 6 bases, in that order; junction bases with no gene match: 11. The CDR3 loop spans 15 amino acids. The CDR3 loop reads CASSQDREARKTQYF. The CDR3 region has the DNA TGTGCCAGCAGCCAGGACAGGGAGGCGAGGAAGACCCAGTACTTC.

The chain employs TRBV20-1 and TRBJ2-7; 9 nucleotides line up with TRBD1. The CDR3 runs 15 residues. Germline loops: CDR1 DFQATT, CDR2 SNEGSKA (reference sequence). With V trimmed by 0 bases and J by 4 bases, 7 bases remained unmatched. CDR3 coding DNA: TGCAGTGCTAGAGAAGAACAGGGGGCAAGGTACGAGCAGTACTTC. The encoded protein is CSAREEQGARYEQYF.

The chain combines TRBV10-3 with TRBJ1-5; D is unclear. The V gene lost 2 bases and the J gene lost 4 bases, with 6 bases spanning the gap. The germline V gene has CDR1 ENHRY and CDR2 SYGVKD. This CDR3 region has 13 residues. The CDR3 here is CAISEAVNQPQHF. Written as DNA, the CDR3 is TGTGCCATCAGTGAGGCAGTGAATCAGCCCCAGCATTTT.

The CDR3 nucleotides read TGTGCCAGCAGCTCCAGACAGGGGGCGGGAACTAATGAAAAACTGTTTTTT. It yields the protein CASSSRQGAGTNEKLFF. The genes are TRBV7-9 and TRBJ1-4; 10 positions agree with TRBD1. This CDR3 spans 17 amino acids. Germline V gene data show CDR1 as SEHNR and CDR2 as FQNEAQ (reference sequence). Trimming removed 4 bases from V and 1 base from J; junction bases left unmatched: 6.

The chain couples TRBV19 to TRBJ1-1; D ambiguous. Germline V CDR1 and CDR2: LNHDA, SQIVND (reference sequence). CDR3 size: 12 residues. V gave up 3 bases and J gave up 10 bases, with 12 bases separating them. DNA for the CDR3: TGTGCCAGTAGTATGGGCCGCGGAGGAGCTTTCTTT. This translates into CASSMGRGGAFF.

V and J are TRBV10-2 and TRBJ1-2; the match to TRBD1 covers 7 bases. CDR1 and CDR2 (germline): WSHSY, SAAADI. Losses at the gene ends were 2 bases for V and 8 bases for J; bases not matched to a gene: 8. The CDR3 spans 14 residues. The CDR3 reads CASSEAGTVSGYTF. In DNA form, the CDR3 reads TGCGCCAGCAGTGAGGCTGGGACAGTCTCGGGCTACACCTTC.

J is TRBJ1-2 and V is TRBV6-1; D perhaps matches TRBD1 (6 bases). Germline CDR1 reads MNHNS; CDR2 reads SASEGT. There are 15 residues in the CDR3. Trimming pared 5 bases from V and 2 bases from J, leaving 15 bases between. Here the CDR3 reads CASSPRKQGNYGYTF. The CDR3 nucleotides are TGTGCCAGCAGTCCTCGGAAGCAGGGGAACTATGGCTACACCTTC.

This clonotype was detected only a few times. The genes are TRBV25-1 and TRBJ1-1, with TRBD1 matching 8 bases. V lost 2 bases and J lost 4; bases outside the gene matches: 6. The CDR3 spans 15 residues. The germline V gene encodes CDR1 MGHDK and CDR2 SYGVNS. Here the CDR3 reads CASSEQGARGTEAFF. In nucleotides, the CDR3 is TGTGCCAGCAGTGAACAGGGGGCTAGGGGCACTGAAGCTTTCTTT.

CDR3 bases: TGTGCCAGCAGCTCCCATAAGGGGCTCTCGACCCTCCACTTT. Translation gives CASSSHKGLSTLHF. The rearrangement links TRBV11-2 to TRBJ1-6; D is perhaps TRBD1 (5 bases). Germline V gene sequence: CDR1 SGHAT, CDR2 FQNNGV. Deletions cut 4 bases from V and 14 bases from J, with 18 bases between. The CDR3 is made up of 14 amino acids.

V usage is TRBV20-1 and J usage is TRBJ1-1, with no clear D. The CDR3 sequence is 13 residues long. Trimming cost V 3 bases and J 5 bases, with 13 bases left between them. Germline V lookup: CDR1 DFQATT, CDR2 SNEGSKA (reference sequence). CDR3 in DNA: TGCAGTGCTAGGAAGGGCTTTGAGACTGAAGCTTTCTTT. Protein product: CSARKGFETEAFF.